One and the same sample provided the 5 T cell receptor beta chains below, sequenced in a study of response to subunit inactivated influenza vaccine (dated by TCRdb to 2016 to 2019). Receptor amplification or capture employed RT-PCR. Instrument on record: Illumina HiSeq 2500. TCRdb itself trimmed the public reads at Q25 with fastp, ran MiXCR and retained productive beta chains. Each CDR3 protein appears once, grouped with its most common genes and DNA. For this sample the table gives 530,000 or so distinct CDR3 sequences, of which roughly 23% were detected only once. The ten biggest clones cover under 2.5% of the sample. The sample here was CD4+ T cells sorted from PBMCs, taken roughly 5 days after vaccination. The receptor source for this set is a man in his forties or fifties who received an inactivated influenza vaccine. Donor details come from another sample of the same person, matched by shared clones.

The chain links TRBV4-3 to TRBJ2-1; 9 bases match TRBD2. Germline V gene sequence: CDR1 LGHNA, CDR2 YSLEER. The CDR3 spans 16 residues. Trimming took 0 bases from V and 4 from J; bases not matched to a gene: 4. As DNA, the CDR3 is TGCGCCAGCAGCCAAGATCCGAGCGGGGGGTACAATGAGCAGTTCTTC. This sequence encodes CASSQDPSGGYNEQFF.

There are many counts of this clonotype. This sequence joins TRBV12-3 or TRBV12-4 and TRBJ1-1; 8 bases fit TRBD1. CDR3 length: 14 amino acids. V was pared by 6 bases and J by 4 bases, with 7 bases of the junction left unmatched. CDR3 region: CASSQTGVGTEAFF. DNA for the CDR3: TGTGCCAGCAGCCAGACAGGGGTAGGCACTGAAGCTTTCTTT.

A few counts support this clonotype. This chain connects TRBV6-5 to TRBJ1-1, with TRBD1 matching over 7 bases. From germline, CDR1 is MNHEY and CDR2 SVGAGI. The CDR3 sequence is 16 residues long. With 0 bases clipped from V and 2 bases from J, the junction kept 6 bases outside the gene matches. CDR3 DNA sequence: TGTGCCAGCAGTTACTCATCCGGGACAGTCAACACTGAAGCTTTCTTT. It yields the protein CASSYSSGTVNTEAFF.

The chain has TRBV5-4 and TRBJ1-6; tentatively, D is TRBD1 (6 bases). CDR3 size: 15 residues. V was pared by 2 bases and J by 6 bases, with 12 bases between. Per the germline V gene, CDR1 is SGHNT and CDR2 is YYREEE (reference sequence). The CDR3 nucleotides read TGTGCCAGCAGCTTTAAGGGGGGGCTTAATTCACCCCTCCACTTT. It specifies CASSFKGGLNSPLHF.

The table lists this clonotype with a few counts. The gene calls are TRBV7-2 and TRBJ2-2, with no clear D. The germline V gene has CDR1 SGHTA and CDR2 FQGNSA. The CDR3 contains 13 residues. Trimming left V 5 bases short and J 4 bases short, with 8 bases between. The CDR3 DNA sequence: TGTGCCAGCAGCGAAGATCTCACCGGGGAGCTGTTTTTT. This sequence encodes CASSEDLTGELFF.